This T cell receptor beta chain was profiled in a study of shared clonotypes between healthy human individuals. Across the study: For every donor, three CD4 naive, three CD4 memory, two CD8 naive and one CD8 memory plates were used.

Germline values: CDR1 SNHLY, CDR2 FYNNEI. The CDR3 totals 12 residues. Trimming took off 3 bases at V and 7 bases at J, with 9 bases between the two ends. Replicate sorted-subset PCRs were loaded with around 220 ng DNA, about 31,000 T cell genomes. TCRdb keeps only in-frame clones here, not all; method: immunoSEQ multiplex PCR. Of some 2,000,000 clones in the sample, 95% were seen once. Comments on this clone: Its antigen is currently unknown.

Donors, without exception, were Caucasian adults residing in Nashville, Tennessee. Study-wide results and limits: Only blood underwent sampling, and tissue repertoires likely differ.

The V call is TRBV2, the J call TRBJ2-5, with D unclear. The sample comprised naive CD4+ T cells sorted from blood. Subset specified: CD45RA+ positively selected. The TCR was taken from a man younger than 35 in good health. DNA of the CDR3: TGTGCCAGCAGTGAGGATAACGGGACCCAGTACTTC. It codes for CASSEDNGTQYF.